This T cell receptor (beta chain) was identified during a study of cytomegalovirus exposure and HLA in healthy donors. Sequencing was performed with immunoSEQ multiplex PCR; in TCRdb, only in-frame clones are kept and a portion is missing. The sample shows 150,000 to 180,000 clones, 86% of them seen only once. Between the trimmed V and J ends, which lost 0 bases and 5 bases, there was a span of 7 bases. CDR3 length: 13 residues. Germline-derived CDR1 and CDR2 are LGHNA and YNFKEQ. This clonotype was sampled from a human donor in good health. The V gene is TRBV4-2, the J gene TRBJ1-1, with D uncertain. Specimen: PBMCs. CDR3 residues: CASSQDGGTEAFF. The CDR3 nucleotides are TGTGCCAGCAGCCAAGATGGAGGAACTGAAGCTTTCTTT.